Each of the 22 T cell receptor beta chains below was sequenced from the same sample in a study of human T cells and chemical hapten exposure. The time point: patch test 1, 2 weeks after DPC sensitization. Treatment specified: therapeutic diphenylcyclopropenone sensitization with weekly scalp DPC. One entry per CDR3 protein, called by TCRdb with MiXCR from the RACE reads. The table has nearly 80,000 distinct CDR3 sequences, 10% seen once. The specimen comprised whole blood, sampled in connection with sensitization to the hapten diphenylcyclopropenone (DPC). These receptors originate from a woman aged 50 to 60 with alopecia areata. Some clones in this sample may be carry-over from other donors' samples.

The V and J genes are TRBV6-2 or TRBV6-3 and TRBJ1-2; possibly TRBD1 for D (5 bases). Germline loops: CDR1 MNHEY, CDR2 SVGEGT. CDR3 length: 11 amino acids. V lost 8 bases and J 6 bases, leaving 10 bases between the germline ends. CDR3 sequence: CASGGYDGYTF. In DNA, the CDR3 is TGTGCCAGCGGGGGGTACGATGGCTACACCTTC.

This clonotype was seen many times. The V call is TRBV24-1, the J call TRBJ2-1, with D possibly matching TRBD2 (5 bases). CDR1 and CDR2 (germline): KGHDR, SFDVKD. CDR3 length: 19 amino acids. V was pared by 0 bases and J by 0 bases, with 17 bases between. As DNA, the CDR3 is TGTGCCACCAGTGATTTGGGGCAAGAAGGACTCCCCTCCTACAATGAGCAGTTCTTC. Its translation: CATSDLGQEGLPSYNEQFF.

This clonotype was observed a few times. This chain connects TRBV4-2 to TRBJ1-5, with 8 bases matching TRBD1. Germline values: CDR1 LGHNA, CDR2 YNFKEQ. V lost 1 base and J lost 7; bases outside the gene matches: 6. The CDR3 is made up of 15 amino acids. The CDR3 here is CASSQGQGARQPQHF. The CDR3 DNA sequence: TGTGCCAGCAGCCAAGGTCAGGGGGCGCGGCAGCCCCAGCATTTT.

V and J are TRBV20-1 and TRBJ2-3, with 10 bases fitting TRBD2. The J segment lost 3 bases and the V segment lost 1 base, leaving 16 bases of the junction unmatched. CDR1 and CDR2 from the germline V gene are DFQATT and SNEGSKA (reference sequence). The CDR3 consists of 19 residues. The CDR3 coding sequence is TGCAGTGCTAGAGGTGGACTAGCGGCTACGCCTTCCTGGACAGATACGCAGTATTTT. Encoded protein: CSARGGLAATPSWTDTQYF.

This clonotype was recorded a few times. The chain carries TRBV20-1 and TRBJ1-2, with 7 bases identical to TRBD1. J was trimmed by 0 bases and V by 6 bases; bases with no gene match: 7. The CDR3 totals 14 residues. The germline V gene has CDR1 DFQATT and CDR2 SNEGSKA (reference sequence). The CDR3 sequence: CSAPDRATNYGYTF. The CDR3 DNA reads as TGCAGTGCCCCAGACAGGGCAACTAACTATGGCTACACCTTC.

This clonotype has more than one count but fewer than ten. The chain links TRBV28 to TRBJ2-5; D is undetermined. Germline CDR1 is MDHEN and CDR2 is SYDVKM. This CDR3 contains 15 residues. V lost 1 base and J 4 bases, leaving 13 bases between the germline ends. CDR3 in DNA: TGTGCCAGCAGTTTATTGGTCCTGAAGGCAGAGACCCAGTACTTC. Protein product: CASSLLVLKAETQYF.

This clonotype was seen a few times. This sequence joins TRBV27 and TRBJ1-2; D remains unclear. This CDR3 contains 14 residues. Germline-derived CDR1 and CDR2 are MNHEY and SMNVEV (reference sequence). Trimming removed 6 bases at V and 6 bases at J, with 17 bases between. In nucleotides, the CDR3 is TGTGCCAGCAGGATACTTTTTCGAGCCGATGGCTACACCTTC. Residues: CASRILFRADGYTF.

There are many counts of this clonotype. CDR3 DNA: TGCGCCAGCAGTGAATGGGGTAGGACTGAAGCTTTCTTT. It encodes CASSEWGRTEAFF. This chain uses TRBV10-2 with TRBJ1-1; D not resolved. Germline V CDR1 and CDR2: WSHSY, SAAADI. The V end lost 3 bases, the J end lost 5 bases, and 10 bases lay between the germline ends. The CDR3 is 13 residues long.

This clonotype came up a few times. The rearrangement joins TRBV7-9 to TRBJ1-1; D uncertain. The length of the CDR3 is 11 residues. In germline, CDR1 is SEHNR, CDR2 FQNEAQ (reference sequence). The ends were cut back, 4 bases at V and 7 bases at J, with 7 bases in the middle. The CDR3 here is CASSSRNEAFF. Here the CDR3 DNA reads TGTGCCAGCAGCTCACGAAATGAAGCTTTCTTT.

The table lists this clonotype with a few counts. This sequence joins TRBV11-2 and TRBJ2-2; tentative D call: TRBD1 (6 bases). Between the trimmed V and J ends, which lost 2 bases and 5 bases, there was a span of 27 bases. The germline V gene encodes CDR1 SGHAT and CDR2 FQNNGV. CDR3 length: 20 amino acids. Here the CDR3 DNA reads TGTGCCAGCAGCTTAACGGGCCGCCGAACAGGGCGATGGGGAACCGGGGAGCTGTTTTTT. It translates to CASSLTGRRTGRWGTGELFF.

The sample holds a few counts of this clonotype. This chain connects TRBV9 to TRBJ2-1; 11 nucleotides match TRBD2. The CDR3 has 15 amino acids. Germline CDR1 SGDLS, CDR2 YYNGEE. V gave up 4 bases and J gave up 9 bases; unmatched junction bases: 9. CDR3 DNA sequence: TGTGCCAGCAGCCCCCTTAGCGGGAGGGCTGGTGAGCAGTTCTTC. This translates into CASSPLSGRAGEQFF. The complete variable domain, with remaining parts taken from reference TRBV9 and TRBJ2-1, reads DSGVTQTPKHLITATGQRVTLRCSPRSGDLSVYWYQQSLDQGLQFLIQYYNGEERAKGNILERFSAQQFPDLHSELNLSSLELGDSALYFCASSPLSGRAGEQFFGPGTRLTVL.

This clonotype was observed many times. The chain couples TRBV10-3 to TRBJ2-7; 9 bases line up with TRBD1. V was clipped by 8 bases and J by 4 bases; unmatched bases: 9. Germline V CDR1 and CDR2: ENHRY, SYGVKD. The CDR3 is 14 residues long. The CDR3: CAIRGGTGRYEQYF. The CDR3 DNA reads as TGTGCCATCCGAGGGGGGACAGGGAGGTACGAGCAGTACTTC.

This chain connects TRBV5-8 to TRBJ1-4, with D uncertain. This CDR3 region has 13 residues. The V end was cut by 1 base, the J end by 7 bases, with 8 bases between. Germline CDR1 reads SGHTS; CDR2 reads YDEGEE. DNA of the CDR3: TGTGCCAGCAGCTTGAGGATCAGTGAAAAACTGTTTTTT. Translation gives CASSLRISEKLFF.

Only a few counts were recorded for this clonotype. The rearrangement uses TRBV7-8 and TRBJ1-6, with 8 bases that match TRBD1. In germline, CDR1 is SGHVS, CDR2 FQNEAQ. Unmatched junction bases numbered 4, after V lost 3 bases and J lost 9 bases. The CDR3 is made up of 14 amino acids. Here the CDR3 DNA reads TGTGCCAGCAGCTTGGGACAGGAGGCTTCACCCCTCCACTTT. This sequence encodes CASSLGQEASPLHF.

This clonotype showed up just a few times. The chain carries TRBV20-1 and TRBJ1-5; D is unclear. Trimming stripped 3 bases from V and 5 bases from J, with 8 bases between. The CDR3 is 12 amino acids. From germline, CDR1 is DFQATT and CDR2 SNEGSKA (reference sequence). CDR3 in amino acids: CSARVSDQPQHF. The CDR3 coding sequence is TGCAGTGCTAGGGTGAGTGATCAGCCCCAGCATTTT.

J is TRBJ2-7 and V is TRBV29-1; 7 bases are a match to TRBD1. The V segment lost 3 bases and the J segment 2 bases; nucleotides outside the gene matches: 7. Germline V lookup: CDR1 SQVTM, CDR2 ANQGSEA. CDR3 length: 14 residues. CDR3: CSVESPGQTYEQYF. The CDR3 region has the DNA TGCAGCGTTGAGTCTCCGGGACAGACCTACGAGCAGTACTTC.

This clonotype was picked up a small number of times. Here the CDR3 DNA reads TGTGCCAGCAGCTTAGGGACAGGGTCAAACACCGGGGAGCTGTTTTTT. Translating it yields CASSLGTGSNTGELFF. The chain couples TRBV7-2 to TRBJ2-2; TRBD1 agrees at 8 bases. The CDR3 length is 16 residues. J lost 2 bases, V lost 1 base, and 3 bases had no gene match. Germline V lookup: CDR1 SGHTA, CDR2 FQGNSA. Drawing the rest from reference TRBV7-2 and TRBJ2-2, the complete variable domain is GAGVSQSPSNKVTEKGKDVELRCDPISGHTALYWYRQSLGQGLEFLIYFQGNSAPDKSGLPSDRFSAERTGGSVSTLTIQRTQQEDSAVYLCASSLGTGSNTGELFFGEGSRLTVL.

Only a few counts were recorded for this clonotype. This sequence joins TRBV20-1 and TRBJ2-7, with D tentatively TRBD1 (7 bases). Trimming pared 8 bases from V and 0 bases from J, leaving 20 bases between. Germline V gene data show CDR1 as DFQATT and CDR2 as SNEGSKA (reference sequence). This CDR3 has 15 amino acids. The CDR3 sequence is CSTPGGGRASYEQYF. CDR3 sequence (DNA): TGCAGTACTCCAGGAGGGGGCCGAGCCTCCTACGAGCAGTACTTC.

In its sample, this clonotype was seen many times. The V gene is TRBV19, the J gene TRBJ2-3, with D possibly TRBD2 on 6 matching bases. Germline V gene sequence: CDR1 LNHDA, CDR2 SQIVND (reference sequence). The CDR3 contains 17 residues. The V gene lost 4 bases and the J gene lost 1 base, with 18 bases spanning the gap. The CDR3, as DNA: TGTGCCAGTAGTAACCGGCGGCTAGCGCTACGCACAGATACGCAGTATTTT. Its protein is CASSNRRLALRTDTQYF. Full variable domain (outside the CDR3, taken from reference TRBV19 and TRBJ2-3): DGGITQSPKYLFRKEGQNVTLSCEQNLNHDAMYWYRQDPGQGLRLIYYSQIVNDFQKGDIAEGYSVSREKKESFPLTVTSAQKNPTAFYLCASSNRRLALRTDTQYFGPGTRLTVL.

This clonotype was observed a handful of times. The rearrangement joins TRBV7-2 to TRBJ2-1, with TRBD2 identical over 9 bases. The CDR3 loop spans 19 amino acids. V shed 0 bases, J shed 7 bases, and the junction held 16 bases outside the gene matches. CDR1 is SGHTA and CDR2 is FQGNSA in the germline V gene. CDR3 bases: TGTGCCAGCAGCTTAGCGCCCCCCGGGATAGCGGGAGTGAGGAATGAGCAGTTCTTC. This gives the protein CASSLAPPGIAGVRNEQFF. Using reference TRBV7-2 and TRBJ2-1 for the parts outside the CDR3, the full variable domain is GAGVSQSPSNKVTEKGKDVELRCDPISGHTALYWYRQSLGQGLEFLIYFQGNSAPDKSGLPSDRFSAERTGGSVSTLTIQRTQQEDSAVYLCASSLAPPGIAGVRNEQFFGPGTRLTVL.

This clonotype was recorded at least ten times. The chain joins TRBV27 to TRBJ2-7; 9 nucleotides match TRBD1. CDR1 and CDR2 (germline): MNHEY, SMNVEV (reference sequence). V shed 4 bases, J shed 7 bases, and the junction held 11 bases outside the gene matches. The CDR3 runs to 15 residues. The CDR3 spells CASSSPGTGSLEQYF. The CDR3 DNA reads as TGTGCCAGCAGTTCGCCCGGGACAGGGTCGCTTGAGCAGTACTTC.

This sequence joins TRBV18 and TRBJ1-5, with 8 bases matching TRBD1. The V and J ends lost 2 bases and 2 bases, in that order; junction bases with no gene match: 5. Germline V lookup: CDR1 KGHSH, CDR2 LQKENI. The CDR3 sequence is 16 residues long. This CDR3 is CASSPGRGLGNQPQHF. For the CDR3, the DNA is TGTGCCAGCTCACCAGGCAGGGGGCTGGGCAATCAGCCCCAGCATTTT.